The 3 T cell receptor beta chains given below trace back to one sample, sequenced in a study of human T cells and chemical hapten exposure. Documented time point: pre-sensitization, week 0. Treatment: therapeutic diphenylcyclopropenone sensitization with weekly scalp DPC. A single record per CDR3 protein comes from TCRdb applying MiXCR to the RACE reads. Among under 200,000 distinct CDR3 sequences listed, under 35% were seen once. The sequences come from whole blood, collected in connection with sensitization to the hapten diphenylcyclopropenone (DPC). Source of these receptors: a woman aged 25 to 45 with alopecia areata. Some clones in this sample may be carry-over from other donors' samples.

Written as DNA, the CDR3 is TGTGCCAGCAGCTTAACCCCCAAGGATGGCTACACCTTC. Its translation: CASSLTPKDGYTF. The chain combines TRBV7-2 with TRBJ1-2; D remains unclear. CDR3 size: 13 residues. With 2 bases removed from V and 6 bases from J, the gap between germline ends came to 10 bases. The germline V gene encodes CDR1 SGHTA and CDR2 FQGNSA.

This chain connects TRBV5-1 to TRBJ1-6, with 9 bases fitting TRBD1. With V trimmed by 5 bases and J by 9 bases, 9 bases remained unmatched. The CDR3 totals 15 residues. CDR1 is SGHRS and CDR2 is YFSETQ in the germline V gene. DNA of the CDR3: TGCGCCAGCAGTCAGGGACAGGGATCGATTTCACCCCTCCACTTT. This gives the protein CASSQGQGSISPLHF.

This chain joins TRBV12-3 or TRBV12-4 and TRBJ1-1, with D possibly being TRBD1 (6 bases). V gave up 4 bases and J gave up 0 bases, with 9 bases separating them. CDR3 length equals 14 residues. In DNA form, the CDR3 reads TGTGCCAGCAGTTATGGGGGCGTGAACACTGAAGCTTTCTTT. Protein: CASSYGGVNTEAFF.